These T cell receptor beta chains were read from a single sample in a study of shared clonotypes between healthy human individuals. The table came from immunoSEQ multiplex PCR; TCRdb's copy has only in-frame clones and leaves some out. The sample includes approximately 460,000 clones, 75% to 80% seen only once; the top ten take about 12%. The sequencing sample was made of PBMCs. These receptors all come from a woman between 40 and 50 years old in good health. Some clones in this sample may be carry-over from other donors' samples. The CDR3 runs from the conserved cysteine through the conserved F or W. A D gene is named only where the DNA matches it firmly. Rows give clone size only sometimes, using once, few, many, or a class for an expanded clone.

abundance,j_gene,d_gene,v_gene,CDR3nt,CDR3aa
.,TRBJ1-1,.,TRBV7-9,TGTGCCAGCAGCTTCCGGCAGGGAGTAATCACTGAAGCTTTCTTT,CASSFRQGVITEAFF
few,TRBJ2-4,.,TRBV4-2,TGTGCCAGCAGCCAAGAACTAGCCGCCAAAAACATTCAGTACTTC,CASSQELAAKNIQYF
.,TRBJ2-3,.,TRBV4-2,TGTGCCAGCAGCCAAGGCATAGACGGCACTACGCAGTATTTT,CASSQGIDGTTQYF
many,TRBJ1-6,TRBD1,TRBV28,TGTGCCAGCAGTTTACCAGGGGGTTCACCCCTCCACTTT,CASSLPGGSPLHF
.,TRBJ2-5,.,TRBV7-2,TGTGCCAGCAGCTTACACGGGGAGACCCAGTACTTC,CASSLHGETQYF
once,TRBJ2-1,TRBD2,TRBV30,TGTGCCTGGAGTGGGGACGGACTAGCGGGAGAGTACAATGAGCAGTTCTTC,CAWSGDGLAGEYNEQFF
few,TRBJ2-6,.,TRBV4-3,TGCGCCAGCAGCCAAGATGGGTCCTCTGGGGCCAACGTCCTGACTTTC,CASSQDGSSGANVLTF
.,TRBJ2-5,TRBD1,TRBV2,TGTGCCAGCAGTGGGACAGGGAACCGGGAGACCCAGTACTTC,CASSGTGNRETQYF
once,TRBJ2-1,.,TRBV5-1,TGCGCCAGCAGCTTGCTCACAGGGATGGATGAGCAGTTCTTC,CASSLLTGMDEQFF
few,TRBJ1-1,.,TRBV6-6,TGTGCCAGCACGGGGGGTCGGTGGATGAACACTGAAGCTTTCTTT,CASTGGRWMNTEAFF
.,TRBJ2-5,.,TRBV6-5,TGTGCCAGCAGTTACATGTTCCAAGAGACCCAGTACTTC,CASSYMFQETQYF
.,TRBJ1-1,.,TRBV6-4,TGTGCCAGCAGCCCGCAAGGGGACATGAACACTGAAGCTTTCTTT,CASSPQGDMNTEAFF
.,TRBJ1-5,.,TRBV6-6,TGTGCCAGCACCGACGGGATGGATCAGCCCCAGCATTTT,CASTDGMDQPQHF
.,TRBJ1-2,.,TRBV6-6,TGTGCCAGCAGTTACTCGCCACAGCCTTTGGGCTACACCTTC,CASSYSPQPLGYTF
many,TRBJ2-2,TRBD2,TRBV9,TGTGCCAGCAGCGTAGGGGCGGGAGCGGCCGGGGAGCTGTTTTTT,CASSVGAGAAGELFF
.,TRBJ2-5,.,TRBV30,TGTGCCTGGGTCCGGGACCATCAAGAGACCCAGTACTTC,CAWVRDHQETQYF
.,TRBJ2-7,TRBD2,TRBV4-3,TGCGCCAGCAGCCAAGGTCTAGCGGGGGGGGGAAGCTCCTACGAGCAGTACTTC,CASSQGLAGGGSSYEQYF
.,TRBJ2-2,.,TRBV18,TGTGCCAGCTCACCATCCACCGGAAGCCTCAACACCGGGGAGCTGTTTTTT,CASSPSTGSLNTGELFF
.,TRBJ1-4,TRBD1,TRBV28,TGTGCCAGCGGTGACAGGGGGAGAGAAAAACTGTTTTTT,CASGDRGREKLFF
.,TRBJ2-2,.,TRBV30,TGTGCGGCGGGACTCCTAACCACGAACACCGGGGAGCTGTTTTTT,CAAGLLTTNTGELFF
.,TRBJ2-3,TRBD2,TRBV7-3,TGTGCCAGCAGCTTGAGGGAGGGGGATACGCAGTATTTT,CASSLREGDTQYF
.,TRBJ2-5,TRBD2,TRBV11-2,TGTGCCAGCAGCTTAGGTTGGTTGGCGGGAGGCGGAGAGACCCAGTACTTC,CASSLGWLAGGGETQYF
.,TRBJ2-7,TRBD2,TRBV9,TGTGCCAGCAGCGTAACTAGCGGGAGGGGCGAGCAGTACTTC,CASSVTSGRGEQYF
few,TRBJ2-7,TRBD1,TRBV19,TGTGCCAGTAGTCCCGGGACAGGGGGCGGCGAGCAGTACTTC,CASSPGTGGGEQYF
.,TRBJ2-7,.,TRBV11-2,TGTGCCAGCAGCTCGGACCATACCAAGAGGGAGCAGTACTTC,CASSSDHTKREQYF
once,TRBJ2-7,.,TRBV27,TGTGCCAGCAGTCCCCAAGGCCAGGGTTACGAGCAGTACTTC,CASSPQGQGYEQYF
.,TRBJ2-3,.,TRBV11-2,TGTGCCAGCAGCTTAGCCCCAGATACGCAGTATTTT,CASSLAPDTQYF
many,TRBJ1-1,.,TRBV7-3,TGTGCCAGCAGCTTAACCGGGGGGCCAGGCACTGAAGCTTTCTTT,CASSLTGGPGTEAFF
few,TRBJ2-1,.,TRBV13,TGTGCCAGCAGCTCCCTATACAATGAGCAGTTCTTC,CASSSLYNEQFF
.,TRBJ2-1,TRBD2,TRBV6-6,TGTGCCAGCAGTTACGGACTAGCGGGGGGATACAATGAGCAGTTCTTC,CASSYGLAGGYNEQFF
once,TRBJ2-5,.,TRBV11-2,TGTGCCAGCGAACCAACAGAACAAGAGACCCAGTACTTC,CASEPTEQETQYF
many,TRBJ1-1,.,TRBV12-5,TGTGCTAGTGGTTTGGGTTACCCCCAGCAGGCTTTCTTT,CASGLGYPQQAFF